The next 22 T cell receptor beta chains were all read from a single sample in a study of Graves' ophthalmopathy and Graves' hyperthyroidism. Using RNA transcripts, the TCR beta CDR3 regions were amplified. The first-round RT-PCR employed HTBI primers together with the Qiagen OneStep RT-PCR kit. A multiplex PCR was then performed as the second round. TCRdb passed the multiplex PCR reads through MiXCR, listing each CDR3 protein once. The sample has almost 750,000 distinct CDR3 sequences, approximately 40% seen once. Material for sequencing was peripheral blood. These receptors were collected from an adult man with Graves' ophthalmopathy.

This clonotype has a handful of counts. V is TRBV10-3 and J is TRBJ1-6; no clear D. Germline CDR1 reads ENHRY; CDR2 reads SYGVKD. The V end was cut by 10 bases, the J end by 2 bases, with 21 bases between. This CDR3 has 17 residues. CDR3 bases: TGTGCCAGCACCACATCAGTGGGTTTGGCCTATAATTCACCCCTCCACTTT. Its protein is CASTTSVGLAYNSPLHF.

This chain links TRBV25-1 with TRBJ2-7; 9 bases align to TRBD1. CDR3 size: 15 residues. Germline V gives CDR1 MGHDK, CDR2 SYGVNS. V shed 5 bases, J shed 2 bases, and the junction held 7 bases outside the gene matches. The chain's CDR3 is CASSRQGVGTYEQYF. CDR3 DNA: TGTGCCAGCAGTAGACAGGGGGTAGGGACCTACGAGCAGTACTTC.

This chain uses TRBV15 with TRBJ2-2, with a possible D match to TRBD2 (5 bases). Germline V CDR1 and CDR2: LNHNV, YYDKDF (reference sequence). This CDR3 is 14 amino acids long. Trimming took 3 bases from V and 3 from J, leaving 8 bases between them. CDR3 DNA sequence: TGTGCCACCAGCAGGATCGGGGACACCGGGGAGCTGTTTTTT. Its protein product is CATSRIGDTGELFF.

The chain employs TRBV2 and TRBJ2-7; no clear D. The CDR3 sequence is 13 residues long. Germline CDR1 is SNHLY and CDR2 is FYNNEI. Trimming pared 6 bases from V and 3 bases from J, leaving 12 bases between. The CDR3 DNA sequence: TGTGCCAGCAGATCTACAAGCCGCTACGAGCAGTACTTC. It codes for CASRSTSRYEQYF.

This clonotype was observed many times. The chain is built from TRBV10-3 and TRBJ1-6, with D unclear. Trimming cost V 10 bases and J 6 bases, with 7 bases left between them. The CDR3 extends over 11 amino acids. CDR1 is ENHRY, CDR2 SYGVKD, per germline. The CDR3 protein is CASRTNSPLHF. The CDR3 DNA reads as TGTGCCAGCAGAACTAATTCACCCCTCCACTTT.

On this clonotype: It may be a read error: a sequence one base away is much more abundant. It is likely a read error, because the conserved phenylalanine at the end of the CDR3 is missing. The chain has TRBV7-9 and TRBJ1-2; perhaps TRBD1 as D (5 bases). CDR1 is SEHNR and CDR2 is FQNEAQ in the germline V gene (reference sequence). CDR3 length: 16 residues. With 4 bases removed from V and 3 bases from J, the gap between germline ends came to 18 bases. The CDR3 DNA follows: TGTGCCAGCAGCTCCTCGGGGACGGCGATCTACTATGGCTACACCCTC. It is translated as CASSSSGTAIYYGYTL.

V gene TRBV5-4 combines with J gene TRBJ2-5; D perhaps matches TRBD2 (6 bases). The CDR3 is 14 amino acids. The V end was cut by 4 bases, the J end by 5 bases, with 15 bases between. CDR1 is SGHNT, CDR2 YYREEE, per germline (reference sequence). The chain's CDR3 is CASSRAGGIETQYF. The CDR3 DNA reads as TGTGCCAGCAGCCGGGCTGGAGGGATTGAGACCCAGTACTTC.

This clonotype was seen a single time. CDR3 in DNA: TGTGCCTGGGAGGGAGACCCCCAATTTGAGCAGTACTTC. Translating it yields CAWEGDPQFEQYF. V is TRBV11-1 and J is TRBJ2-7, with 7 positions matching TRBD2. Losses at the gene ends were 11 bases for V and 7 bases for J; bases not matched to a gene: 14. Per the germline V gene, CDR1 is SGHAT and CDR2 is FQDESV (reference sequence). This CDR3 spans 13 amino acids.

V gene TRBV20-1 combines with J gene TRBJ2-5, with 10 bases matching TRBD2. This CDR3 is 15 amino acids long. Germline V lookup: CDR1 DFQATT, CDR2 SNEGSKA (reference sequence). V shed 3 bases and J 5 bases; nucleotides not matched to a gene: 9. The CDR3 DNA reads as TGCAGTGCTAGTGTGGCTAGCGGGAGCGGGGAGACCCAGTACTTC. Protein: CSASVASGSGETQYF.

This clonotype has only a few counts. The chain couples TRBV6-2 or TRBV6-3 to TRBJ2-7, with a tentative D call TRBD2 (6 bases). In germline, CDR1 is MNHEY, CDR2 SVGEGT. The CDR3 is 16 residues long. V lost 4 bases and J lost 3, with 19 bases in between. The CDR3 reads CASSFPFSGVSYEQYF. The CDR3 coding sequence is TGTGCCAGCAGTTTCCCCTTTAGCGGAGTCAGCTACGAGCAGTACTTC.

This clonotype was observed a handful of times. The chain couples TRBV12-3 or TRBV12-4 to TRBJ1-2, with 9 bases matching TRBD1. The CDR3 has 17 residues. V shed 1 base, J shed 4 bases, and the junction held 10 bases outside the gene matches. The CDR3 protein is CASSLGGQGALPYGYTF. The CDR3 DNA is TGTGCCAGCAGTTTAGGGGGACAGGGAGCCCTTCCCTATGGCTACACCTTC.

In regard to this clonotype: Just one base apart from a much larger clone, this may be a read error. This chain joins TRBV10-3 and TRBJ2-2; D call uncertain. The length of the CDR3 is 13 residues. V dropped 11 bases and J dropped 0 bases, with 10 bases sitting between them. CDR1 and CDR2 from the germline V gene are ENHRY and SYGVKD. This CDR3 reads CAVHRANTGELFF. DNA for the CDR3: TGTGCCGTCCACCGGGCGAACACCGGGGAGCTGTTTTTT.

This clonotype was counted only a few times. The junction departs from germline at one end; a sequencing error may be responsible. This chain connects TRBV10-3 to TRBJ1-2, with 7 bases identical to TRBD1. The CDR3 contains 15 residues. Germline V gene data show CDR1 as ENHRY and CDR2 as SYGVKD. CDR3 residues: CASSEGSGGGYGYTF. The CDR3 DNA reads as TGTGCCAGCAGTGAAGGCTCAGGGGGTGGCTATGGCTACACCTTC.

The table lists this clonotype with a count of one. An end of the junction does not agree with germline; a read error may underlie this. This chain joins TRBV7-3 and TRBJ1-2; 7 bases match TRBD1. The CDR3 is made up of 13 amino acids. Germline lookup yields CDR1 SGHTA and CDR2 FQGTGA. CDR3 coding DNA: TGTGCCAACAGCCGGGACAGAAACTATGGCTACACCTTC. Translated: CANSRDRNYGYTF.

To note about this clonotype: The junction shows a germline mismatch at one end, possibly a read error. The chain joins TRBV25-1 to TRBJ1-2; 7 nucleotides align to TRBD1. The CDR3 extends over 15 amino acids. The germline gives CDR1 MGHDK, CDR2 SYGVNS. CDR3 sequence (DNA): TGTGCCAGCAGCTTGGAGGGGGCGCCTGCCTATGGCCACACCTTC. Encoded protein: CASSLEGAPAYGHTF.

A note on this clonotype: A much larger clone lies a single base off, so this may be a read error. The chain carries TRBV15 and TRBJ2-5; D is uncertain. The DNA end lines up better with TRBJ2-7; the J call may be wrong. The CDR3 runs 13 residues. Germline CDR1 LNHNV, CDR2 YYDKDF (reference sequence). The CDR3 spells CATSRELRYEQYF. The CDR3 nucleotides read TGTGCCACCAGCAGAGAGCTCAGGTACGAGCAGTACTTC.

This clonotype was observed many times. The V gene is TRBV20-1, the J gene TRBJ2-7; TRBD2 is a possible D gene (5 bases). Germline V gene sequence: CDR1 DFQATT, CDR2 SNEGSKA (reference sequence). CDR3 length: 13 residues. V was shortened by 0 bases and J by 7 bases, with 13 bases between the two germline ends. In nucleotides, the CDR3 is TGCAGTGCTAGAGATTCTGCGGGTCTGGAGCAGTACTTC. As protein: CSARDSAGLEQYF.

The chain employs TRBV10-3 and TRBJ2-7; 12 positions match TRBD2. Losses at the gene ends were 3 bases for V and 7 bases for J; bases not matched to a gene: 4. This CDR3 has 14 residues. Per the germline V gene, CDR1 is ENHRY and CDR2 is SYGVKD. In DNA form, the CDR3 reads TGTGCCATCAGTGACGGACTAGCGGGAAATGAGCAGTACTTC. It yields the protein CAISDGLAGNEQYF.

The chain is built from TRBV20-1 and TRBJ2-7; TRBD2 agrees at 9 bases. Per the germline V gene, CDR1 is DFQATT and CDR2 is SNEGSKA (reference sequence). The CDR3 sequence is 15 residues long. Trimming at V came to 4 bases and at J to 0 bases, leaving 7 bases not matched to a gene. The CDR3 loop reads CSATPSGATSYEQYF. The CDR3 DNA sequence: TGCAGTGCTACCCCTAGCGGGGCAACCTCCTACGAGCAGTACTTC.

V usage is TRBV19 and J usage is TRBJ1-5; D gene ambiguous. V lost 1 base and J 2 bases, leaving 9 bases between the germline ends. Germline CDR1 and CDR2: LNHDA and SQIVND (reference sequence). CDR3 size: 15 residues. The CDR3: CASSIGGTGNQPQHF. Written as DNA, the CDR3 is TGTGCCAGTAGTATAGGAGGTACTGGCAATCAGCCCCAGCATTTT.

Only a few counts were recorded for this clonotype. The CDR3 DNA is TGTGCCAGCGCGGATTTAGGGCAGCCCCAGCATTTT. The encoded protein is CASADLGQPQHF. J is TRBJ1-5 and V is TRBV5-4, with D unclear. The CDR3 is 12 amino acids. Between the trimmed V and J ends, which lost 7 bases and 7 bases, there was a span of 12 bases. Per the germline V gene, CDR1 is SGHNT and CDR2 is YYREEE (reference sequence).

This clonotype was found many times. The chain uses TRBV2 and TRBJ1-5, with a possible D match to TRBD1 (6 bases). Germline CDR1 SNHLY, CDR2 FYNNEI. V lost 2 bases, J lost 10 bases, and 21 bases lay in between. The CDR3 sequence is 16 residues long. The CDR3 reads CASSEMGGVGWDPQHF. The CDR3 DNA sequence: TGTGCCAGCAGTGAAATGGGGGGCGTGGGCTGGGACCCCCAGCATTTT.